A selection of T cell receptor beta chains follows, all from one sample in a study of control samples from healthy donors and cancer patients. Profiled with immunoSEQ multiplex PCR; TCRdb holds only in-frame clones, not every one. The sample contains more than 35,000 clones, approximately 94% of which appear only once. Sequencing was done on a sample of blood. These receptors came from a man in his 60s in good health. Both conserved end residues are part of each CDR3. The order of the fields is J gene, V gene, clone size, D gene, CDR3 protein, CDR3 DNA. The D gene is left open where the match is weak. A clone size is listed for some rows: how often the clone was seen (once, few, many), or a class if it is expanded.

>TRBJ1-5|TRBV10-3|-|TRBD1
CAISDGQGGGNQPQHF
TGTGCCATCAGTGACGGACAGGGAGGTGGGAATCAGCCCCAGCATTTT
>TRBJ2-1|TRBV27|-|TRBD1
CASSLPRTGLYNEQFF
TGTGCCAGCAGTTTACCTCGGACAGGGCTCTACAATGAGCAGTTCTTC
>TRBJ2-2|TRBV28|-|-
CLSANTGELFF
TGTTTATCCGCGAACACCGGGGAGCTGTTTTTT
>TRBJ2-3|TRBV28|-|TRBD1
CASSLDRAGSTDTQYF
TGTGCCAGCAGTTTAGACAGGGCTGGAAGCACAGATACGCAGTATTTT
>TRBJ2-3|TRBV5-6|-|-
CASSLEVGGTDTQYF
TGTGCCAGCAGCTTGGAGGTGGGTGGCACAGATACGCAGTATTTT
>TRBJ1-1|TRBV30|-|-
CAWTTPATAPNTEAFF
TGTGCCTGGACTACGCCAGCGACGGCACCAAACACTGAAGCTTTCTTT
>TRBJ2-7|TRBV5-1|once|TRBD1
CASSLGTGHYEQYF
TGCGCCAGCAGCTTGGGGACAGGACACTACGAGCAGTACTTC
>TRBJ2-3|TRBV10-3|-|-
CATHEGGAPTDTQYF
TGTGCCACCCACGAGGGGGGCGCCCCCACAGATACGCAGTATTTT
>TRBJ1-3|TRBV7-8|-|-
CASSYLDTGNTIYF
TGTGCCAGCAGCTATCTGGACACTGGAAACACCATATATTTT
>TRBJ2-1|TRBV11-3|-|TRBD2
CASSLGASGRYNEQFF
TGTGCCAGCAGCTTAGGGGCTAGCGGGAGATACAATGAGCAGTTCTTC
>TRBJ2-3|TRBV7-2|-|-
CASSLVSTPDTQYF
TGTGCCAGCAGCTTAGTTAGCACCCCAGATACGCAGTATTTT
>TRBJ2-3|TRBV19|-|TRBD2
CASSTGLAGGPDTQYF
TGTGCCAGTAGTACAGGACTAGCGGGTGGCCCAGATACGCAGTATTTT
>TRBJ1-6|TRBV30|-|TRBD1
CAWRKDRASSPLHF
TGTGCCTGGCGGAAAGACAGGGCTAGCTCACCCCTCCACTTT
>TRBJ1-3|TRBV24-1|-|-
CATSGRSGTPGGNTIYF
TGTGCCACCAGTGGGCGTTCAGGGACTCCGGGAGGAAACACCATATATTTT